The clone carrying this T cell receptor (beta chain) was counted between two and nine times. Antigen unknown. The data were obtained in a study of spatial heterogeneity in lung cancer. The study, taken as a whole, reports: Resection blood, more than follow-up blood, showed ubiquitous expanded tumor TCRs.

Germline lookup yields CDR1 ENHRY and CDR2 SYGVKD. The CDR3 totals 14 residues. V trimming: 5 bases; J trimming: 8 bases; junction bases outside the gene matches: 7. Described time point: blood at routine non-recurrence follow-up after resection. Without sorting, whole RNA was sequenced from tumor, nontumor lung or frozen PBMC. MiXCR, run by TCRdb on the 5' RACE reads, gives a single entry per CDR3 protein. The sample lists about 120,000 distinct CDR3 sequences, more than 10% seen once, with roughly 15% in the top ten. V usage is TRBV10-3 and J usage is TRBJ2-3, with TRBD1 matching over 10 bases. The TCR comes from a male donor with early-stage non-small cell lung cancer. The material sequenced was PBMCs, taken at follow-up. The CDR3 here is CAISSGTGDRTQYF. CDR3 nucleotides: TGTGCCATCAGTTCTGGGACAGGGGATCGTACGCAGTATTTT.